These 10 T cell receptor beta chains were sequenced from one sample in a study of shared T cell receptors in the human thymus. Profiling relied on immunoSEQ multiplex PCR, and the TCRdb table lists in-frame clones only, not all of them. The sample shows approximately 660,000 clones, around 87% of them seen only once. The same sample was also studied in work on human thymus T cells.

The specimen was thymocytes. The receptor source for this set is a boy in the first two years of life with a congenital heart defect.

V and J are TRBV7-9 and TRBJ2-1; 10 bases are a match to TRBD2. CDR3 length equals 16 residues. CDR1 and CDR2 from the germline V gene are SEHNR and FQNEAQ (reference sequence). V lost 5 bases, J lost 7 bases, and 11 bases stayed unmatched. The CDR3 loop reads CASSLSGRGGENEQFF. CDR3 sequence (DNA): TGTGCCAGCAGCCTCAGCGGGAGGGGTGGGGAAAATGAGCAGTTCTTC.

V usage is TRBV19 and J usage is TRBJ1-5, with D unclear. The ends were cut back, 5 bases at V and 5 bases at J, with 7 bases in the middle. CDR1 is LNHDA and CDR2 is SQIVND in the germline V gene (reference sequence). The CDR3 totals 12 residues. The CDR3 protein is CASSGGDQPQHF. The CDR3 DNA sequence: TGTGCCAGTAGTGGCGGCGATCAGCCCCAGCATTTT. The variable domain in full, with the rest retrieved from reference TRBV19 and TRBJ1-5, is DGGITQSPKYLFRKEGQNVTLSCEQNLNHDAMYWYRQDPGQGLRLIYYSQIVNDFQKGDIAEGYSVSREKKESFPLTVTSAQKNPTAFYLCASSGGDQPQHFGDGTRLSIL.

The CDR3 coding sequence is TGTGCCAGCAGTTTATGGTCTAGCGGGTTTGTTGGGGAGCTGTTTTTT. As protein: CASSLWSSGFVGELFF. This chain links TRBV27 with TRBJ2-2, with 8 bases fitting TRBD2. Germline loops: CDR1 MNHEY, CDR2 SMNVEV (reference sequence). The CDR3 is 16 residues long. V lost 1 base and J lost 8; bases outside the gene matches: 9.

This rearrangement joins TRBV5-6 to TRBJ2-5; TRBD1 might be the D (5 bases). Germline assignment: CDR1 SGHDT and CDR2 YYEEEE. V lost 0 bases, J lost 4 bases, and 13 bases lay in between. The CDR3 spans 15 residues. As DNA, the CDR3 is TGTGCCAGCAGCTTGGGGCAGGGCCCCCGAGAGACCCAGTACTTC. Its protein is CASSLGQGPRETQYF.

The chain is built from TRBV4-3 and TRBJ1-4, with TRBD1 as a possible D gene (6 bases). This CDR3 has 16 residues. Germline-derived CDR1 and CDR2 are LGHNA and YSLEER. Trimming cost V 0 bases and J 0 bases, with 8 bases left between them. The CDR3 coding sequence is TGCGCCAGCAGCCAAGATAAGGGGGCAACTAATGAAAAACTGTTTTTT. This encodes CASSQDKGATNEKLFF.

The V and J genes are TRBV7-6 and TRBJ2-1; TRBD1 aligns across 10 bases. The CDR3 has 16 residues. In germline, CDR1 is SGHVS, CDR2 FNYEAQ. The V gene end was trimmed by 5 bases and the J gene end by 7 bases; junction bases not matched to a gene: 11. The CDR3 DNA reads as TGTGCCAGCAGCCCCAAGTGGGGACAGGGGAAGAATGAGCAGTTCTTC. This translates into CASSPKWGQGKNEQFF.

The V gene is TRBV7-2, the J gene TRBJ2-1, with D tentatively TRBD2 (5 bases). V was cut by 1 base and J by 10 bases, with 11 bases left in between. Germline V lookup: CDR1 SGHTA, CDR2 FQGNSA. The CDR3 runs 13 residues. The CDR3 reads CASSLGGSLEQFF. CDR3 DNA sequence: TGTGCCAGCAGCTTAGGTGGGAGCCTGGAGCAGTTCTTC.

The chain links TRBV15 to TRBJ1-2; D call uncertain. Trimming removed 3 bases at V and 8 bases at J, with 13 bases between. This CDR3 region has 13 residues. CDR1 and CDR2 (germline): LNHNV, YYDKDF (reference sequence). The CDR3 loop is CATSRPFFEGYTF. DNA for the CDR3: TGTGCCACCAGCAGGCCTTTTTTTGAGGGCTACACCTTC.

The CDR3 coding sequence is TGTGCCAACCCGGTAGAGAACACCGGGGAGCTGTTTTTT. The encoded protein is CANPVENTGELFF. The rearrangement links TRBV6-4 to TRBJ2-2; D unresolved. The CDR3 runs 13 residues. Germline V gene sequence: CDR1 MRHNA, CDR2 SNTAGT. The germline V and J ends were trimmed by 10 bases and 1 base, with 10 bases remaining between them.

The V and J genes are TRBV7-3 and TRBJ1-1; possible D gene TRBD1, 6 bases. This CDR3 spans 15 amino acids. The V end was cut by 2 bases, the J end by 1 base, with 11 bases between. CDR1 and CDR2 (germline): SGHTA, FQGTGA. The CDR3 spells CASSLGGRPNTEAFF. The CDR3 nucleotides read TGTGCCAGCAGCTTAGGGGGCCGGCCGAACACTGAAGCTTTCTTT.